These 2 T cell receptor beta chains originate from one sample sequenced in a study of technical replicates of blood from several donors. The data were produced by immunoSEQ multiplex PCR, yet TCRdb's version contains in-frame clones alone and is incomplete. The table records 77,000 or so clones, roughly 92% of them present only once. Source material: T cells isolated from PBMCs. Source of these receptors: a human donor in good health.

This sequence joins TRBV5-3 and TRBJ1-2, with 8 bases aligning to TRBD1. TRBV5-3 is marked as an open reading frame, function uncertain. The V gene end was trimmed by 0 bases and the J gene end by 4 bases; junction bases not matched to a gene: 2. This CDR3 region has 14 residues. CDR3 sequence reads: CARSLEGQGYGYTF. CDR3 in DNA: TGTGCCAGAAGCTTGGAAGGACAGGGCTATGGCTACACCTTC.

This rearrangement joins TRBV19 to TRBJ1-1; D gene unclear. The CDR3 runs to 12 residues. CDR1 is LNHDA, CDR2 SQIVND, per germline (reference sequence). Deletions cut 11 bases from V and 3 bases from J, with 13 bases between. CDR3: CASVRRDTEAFF. CDR3 DNA sequence: TGTGCCTCCGTAAGGAGGGACACTGAAGCTTTCTTT.